The present T cell receptor (beta chain) was sequenced within a study of T-cell memory formation after mild COVID-19. Study-level findings and limits: Some responding clones appeared in pre-infection memory, suggesting cross-reactive memory joined.

Germline CDR1 LGHNA, CDR2 YSLEER. With 4 bases clipped from V and 0 bases from J, the junction kept 7 bases outside the gene matches. This CDR3 spans 16 amino acids. Libraries for TCRalpha and TCRbeta carried sample barcodes and unique molecular identifiers via 5'RACE. From the 5' RACE reads, TCRdb called clonotypes with MiXCR, one entry per CDR3 protein. This sample carries 15,000 to 20,000 distinct CDR3 sequences, around 25% of them seen once, and the ten largest clones take 55% to 70%. This clonotype was picked up a small number of times. Its antigen remains unidentified. This receptor was taken from a man aged 18 to 35 who had mild COVID-19 (a few samples of this study predate the infection). Cell type and time point are not known. This chain links TRBV4-3 with TRBJ2-7; 9 bases fit TRBD2. Sequenced: PBMCs or a T cell subset sorted from them (not recorded which). The CDR3 bases are TGCGCCAGCAGCCTCTCGAAAGCGGGAGGCTCCTACGAGCAGTACTTC. Its translation: CASSLSKAGGSYEQYF.